Below are 15 T cell receptor beta chains sequenced from a single sample in a study of STAT5B mutations in CD4+ large granular lymphocyte leukemia. Sequencing was performed with immunoSEQ multiplex PCR; in TCRdb, only in-frame clones are kept and a portion is missing. The sample contains tens of thousands of clones, approximately 88% of which appear only once. The sequenced sample was CD4+ T cells from blood buffy coats. The receptors stem from a human donor in good health.

This rearrangement joins TRBV6-6 to TRBJ2-5, with D unclear. The J call is in doubt because the DNA end fits TRBJ2-7 better. This CDR3 contains 14 residues. Germline V gene data show CDR1 as MNHNY and CDR2 as SVGAGI (reference sequence). CDR3 coding DNA: TGTGCCAGCTCCGGACCAACGAGATCCTACGAGCAGTACTTC. Its protein product is CASSGPTRSYEQYF.

This chain uses TRBV27 with TRBJ2-3; TRBD1 is a possible D gene (6 bases). CDR1 and CDR2 (germline): MNHEY, SMNVEV (reference sequence). The CDR3 spans 17 residues. V was clipped by 5 bases and J by 0 bases, with 18 bases between them. The CDR3 loop is CASSARQVSTSTDTQYF. The CDR3 DNA sequence: TGTGCCAGCAGTGCCCGACAGGTTTCCACTAGCACAGATACGCAGTATTTT.

The CDR3 here is CSGALASSYEQYF. The CDR3 nucleotides are TGCAGCGGCGCACTAGCGAGCTCCTACGAGCAGTACTTC. The rearrangement joins TRBV29-1 to TRBJ2-7; 7 nucleotides match TRBD2. This CDR3 has 13 residues. V shed 7 bases, J shed 0 bases, and the junction held 6 bases outside the gene matches. Germline V gene sequence: CDR1 SQVTM, CDR2 ANQGSEA.

J is TRBJ1-5 and V is TRBV5-1; D is ambiguous. Trimming cost V 0 bases and J 4 bases, with 11 bases left between them. Germline V gene data show CDR1 as SGHRS and CDR2 as YFSETQ. The CDR3 spans 15 residues. The CDR3, as DNA: TGCGCCAGCAGCTTGGTCGCCGGTGGGAATCAGCCCCAGCATTTT. Encoded protein: CASSLVAGGNQPQHF.

This chain connects TRBV6-7 to TRBJ1-5; D is unclear. TRBV6-7 is an ORF, with its function uncertain. The length of the CDR3 is 10 residues. The germline V and J ends were trimmed by 10 bases and 11 bases, with 12 bases remaining between them. Written as DNA, the CDR3 is TGTGCCACGGCCGGGGAGACCCAGCATTTT. This codes for CATAGETQHF.

This chain joins TRBV19 and TRBJ1-3, with no clear D. CDR1 LNHDA and CDR2 SQIVND come from the germline V gene (reference sequence). This CDR3 has 15 residues. With 1 base removed from V and 3 bases from J, the gap between germline ends came to 10 bases. CDR3 amino acids: CASSIGPAGGNTIYF. The DNA for the CDR3 is TGTGCCAGTAGTATAGGGCCGGCGGGTGGAAACACCATATATTTT.

The chain has TRBV6-5 and TRBJ2-5; D not certain. CDR1 and CDR2 from the germline V gene are MNHEY and SVGAGI. With 0 bases removed from V and 1 base from J, the gap between germline ends came to 9 bases. The CDR3 spans 15 residues. As DNA, the CDR3 is TGTGCCAGCAGTTACTCTCCCGGTCCCCAAGAGACCCAGTACTTC. Translation: CASSYSPGPQETQYF.

The chain employs TRBV27 and TRBJ2-1, with 11 positions matching TRBD1. Unmatched junction bases numbered 4, after V lost 6 bases and J lost 3 bases. The CDR3 length is 15 residues. Germline CDR1 is MNHEY and CDR2 is SMNVEV (reference sequence). CDR3 region: CASSRDRGYYNEQFF. In DNA form, the CDR3 reads TGTGCCAGCAGCCGGGACAGGGGGTACTACAATGAGCAGTTCTTC.

The rearrangement links TRBV19 to TRBJ2-7; 7 nucleotides line up with TRBD1. There are 15 residues in the CDR3. Germline assignment: CDR1 LNHDA and CDR2 SQIVND (reference sequence). With V trimmed by 7 bases and J by 0 bases, 9 bases remained unmatched. The CDR3 region is CASTRGRTNSYEQYF. DNA of the CDR3: TGTGCCAGTACGAGGGGGCGTACTAACTCCTACGAGCAGTACTTC.

This chain connects TRBV11-2 to TRBJ1-1; weak D call: TRBD1 (6 bases). Germline V gene sequence: CDR1 SGHAT, CDR2 FQNNGV. The CDR3 totals 15 residues. With 5 bases removed from V and 3 bases from J, the gap between germline ends came to 16 bases. The CDR3 DNA follows: TGTGCCAGCAGCCCCCTTACAGGGAGGGACACTGAAGCTTTCTTT. It encodes CASSPLTGRDTEAFF.

V usage is TRBV27 and J usage is TRBJ2-7; D possibly corresponds to TRBD2 (5 bases). Per the germline V gene, CDR1 is MNHEY and CDR2 is SMNVEV (reference sequence). The CDR3 loop spans 16 amino acids. The germline V and J ends were trimmed by 0 bases and 0 bases, with 12 bases remaining between them. The CDR3 DNA follows: TGTGCCAGCAGTTTATCAGCGAGGAGGAGCTCCTACGAGCAGTACTTC. This encodes CASSLSARRSSYEQYF.

The chain employs TRBV5-1 and TRBJ1-5; D may be TRBD1 (5 bases). The CDR3 is 13 residues long. The germline gives CDR1 SGHRS, CDR2 YFSETQ. With 2 bases removed from V and 5 bases from J, the gap between germline ends came to 8 bases. CDR3 in amino acids: CASSLRGDQPQHF. The CDR3 region has the DNA TGCGCCAGCAGCTTAAGGGGAGATCAGCCCCAGCATTTT.

This chain links TRBV6-1 with TRBJ2-7; D is unclear. This CDR3 has 12 residues. Germline CDR1 MNHNS, CDR2 SASEGT. V was trimmed by 0 bases and J by 5 bases, leaving 5 bases between them. This CDR3 reads CASSEAGDEQYF. CDR3 sequence (DNA): TGTGCCAGCAGTGAAGCGGGCGACGAGCAGTACTTC.

As concerns this clone: One junction end does not reproduce the germline sequence, and a read error may be involved. The chain couples TRBV6-5 to TRBJ1-2; D uncertain. Germline CDR1 is MNHEY and CDR2 is SVGAGI. The CDR3 loop spans 14 amino acids. Here the CDR3 reads CASSYSRPFYDYTF. CDR3 DNA sequence: TGTGCCAGCAGTTACTCGCGACCATTCTATGACTACACCTTC.

The rearrangement links TRBV27 to TRBJ1-5; D remains ambiguous. Germline V gives CDR1 MNHEY, CDR2 SMNVEV (reference sequence). Trimming took 6 bases from V and 5 from J, leaving 11 bases between them. The CDR3 has 13 residues. The CDR3 here is CASSGMGDQPQHF. The CDR3 nucleotides read TGTGCCAGCAGCGGAATGGGCGATCAGCCCCAGCATTTT.